These 19 T cell receptor beta chains share one sample of origin, sequenced in a study of shared clonotypes between healthy human individuals. Sequencing was performed with immunoSEQ multiplex PCR; in TCRdb, only in-frame clones are kept and a portion is missing. The table has some 2,100,000 clones, almost 96% seen once. The sample was naive CD4+ T cells sorted from blood. The sample's subset: CD45RA+ positively selected. The origin of the receptors is a young man in good health.

The chain's CDR3 is CASSVTGAEQFF. CDR3 nucleotides: TGTGCCAGCAGTGTCACCGGGGCGGAGCAGTTCTTC. The chain links TRBV6-5 to TRBJ2-1; either TRBD1 or TRBD2 may supply D (5 bases each). CDR3 size: 12 residues. V lost 5 bases, J lost 10 bases, and 12 bases lay in between. Germline lookup yields CDR1 MNHEY and CDR2 SVGAGI.

J is TRBJ2-4 and V is TRBV5-4, with D possibly matching TRBD2 (6 bases). V was trimmed by 0 bases and J by 0 bases, leaving 13 bases between them. The CDR3 runs to 17 residues. Germline values: CDR1 SGHNT, CDR2 YYREEE (reference sequence). CDR3 residues: CASSLAQLAGAKNIQYF. CDR3 in DNA: TGTGCCAGCAGCTTGGCCCAACTAGCCGGAGCCAAAAACATTCAGTACTTC.

The J gene is TRBJ2-3, the V gene TRBV5-6; D possibly corresponds to TRBD2 (6 bases). Trimming took off 2 bases at V and 4 bases at J, with 14 bases between the two ends. Germline CDR1 SGHDT, CDR2 YYEEEE. This CDR3 comprises 15 residues. This CDR3 is CASSLVLAISDTQYF. The CDR3 nucleotides are TGTGCCAGCAGCTTAGTCCTAGCGATATCAGATACGCAGTATTTT.

V gene TRBV30 combines with J gene TRBJ1-2, with 7 bases fitting TRBD1. The CDR3 is 14 residues long. V trimming: 5 bases; J trimming: 2 bases; junction bases outside the gene matches: 8. In germline, CDR1 is GTSNPN, CDR2 SVGIG (reference sequence). CDR3 sequence reads: CAWGPSTGNYGYTF. The CDR3 nucleotides are TGTGCCTGGGGACCATCGACAGGGAACTATGGCTACACCTTC.

The chain links TRBV11-2 to TRBJ2-1; a weak D match, TRBD1 (6 bases). The CDR3 runs 14 residues. The V end was cut by 5 bases, the J end by 12 bases, with 20 bases between. The germline CDR1 and CDR2 sequences are SGHAT and FQNNGV. The CDR3 bases are TGTGCCAGCAGCCTTGGAGTAGCAGGGGTGGGGCAGTTCTTC. This codes for CASSLGVAGVGQFF.

This clone was seen once. The rearrangement joins TRBV10-3 to TRBJ2-1, with D possibly matching TRBD2 (7 bases). The V end was cut by 7 bases, the J end by 7 bases, with 17 bases between. The germline V gene encodes CDR1 ENHRY and CDR2 SYGVKD. The CDR3 is 14 residues long. CDR3 sequence (DNA): TGTGCCATCACCCCTGGGGGGGGGCGAAATGAGCAGTTCTTC. Its translation: CAITPGGGRNEQFF.

This clone was recorded once. This chain joins TRBV7-2 and TRBJ2-7; D is ambiguous. The CDR3 has 15 amino acids. The germline CDR1 and CDR2 sequences are SGHTA and FQGNSA. V was cut by 1 base and J by 2 bases, with 12 bases left in between. This chain's CDR3 is CASSLEWLTAYEQYF. CDR3 nucleotide sequence: TGTGCCAGCAGCTTAGAATGGCTAACCGCCTACGAGCAGTACTTC.

The gene calls are TRBV5-4 and TRBJ1-2, with TRBD1 matching 12 bases. V was pared by 4 bases and J by 8 bases, with 15 bases of the junction left unmatched. Germline values: CDR1 SGHNT, CDR2 YYREEE (reference sequence). The CDR3 consists of 17 residues. In DNA form, the CDR3 reads TGTGCCAGCAGCCCGGACCGGGACAGGGGGCGTTTGAAAGGCTACACCTTC. It codes for CASSPDRDRGRLKGYTF.

The CDR3 spells CASMDRGYEQYF. CDR3 coding DNA: TGTGCCAGTATGGACAGGGGCTACGAGCAGTACTTC. The chain links TRBV19 to TRBJ2-7; 9 bases map to TRBD1. Trimming removed 7 bases from V and 3 bases from J; junction bases left unmatched: 1. CDR1 and CDR2 (germline): LNHDA, SQIVND (reference sequence). The length of the CDR3 is 12 residues.

The chain recombines TRBV7-2 with TRBJ1-2; tentatively, D is TRBD1 (6 bases). The V end was cut by 5 bases, the J end by 6 bases, with 16 bases between. The CDR3 covers 14 residues. Germline CDR1 and CDR2: SGHTA and FQGNSA. CDR3 sequence reads: CASSNRQARNGYTF. The CDR3 bases are TGTGCCAGCAGCAACCGACAGGCAAGGAATGGCTACACCTTC.

The CDR3 DNA reads as TGTGCCAGCAGCTACCGGGACAGGGGGGCGAGCGGAACCTACGAGCAGTACTTC. It is translated as CASSYRDRGASGTYEQYF. J is TRBJ2-7 and V is TRBV27; 11 nucleotides line up with TRBD1. Looked up from germline, CDR1 is MNHEY and CDR2 is SMNVEV (reference sequence). With V trimmed by 6 bases and J by 2 bases, 15 bases remained unmatched. CDR3 length equals 18 residues.

The chain employs TRBV18 and TRBJ2-3; D remains unclear. The CDR3 length is 13 residues. Germline CDR1 KGHSH, CDR2 LQKENI. V lost 3 bases and J 5 bases, leaving 9 bases between the germline ends. CDR3 loop: CASSPNSLDTQYF. The CDR3 coding sequence is TGTGCCAGCTCACCGAACAGCTTAGATACGCAGTATTTT.

The genes are TRBV7-2 and TRBJ1-1, with 10 bases that match TRBD1. J lost 0 bases, V lost 4 bases, and 2 bases had no gene match. The CDR3 loop spans 15 amino acids. In germline, CDR1 is SGHTA, CDR2 FQGNSA. DNA for the CDR3: TGTGCCAGCAGCTGGACAGGGGGGCTGAACACTGAAGCTTTCTTT. As protein: CASSWTGGLNTEAFF.

The CDR3 bases are TGTGCCATCAGCCGGGTCAGTACGGATACGCAGTATTTT. Encoded protein: CAISRVSTDTQYF. The chain has TRBV10-3 and TRBJ2-3; no definite D call. This CDR3 contains 13 residues. The V and J ends lost 6 bases and 6 bases respectively, with 13 bases between them. The germline CDR1 and CDR2 sequences are ENHRY and SYGVKD.

The chain couples TRBV4-1 to TRBJ1-4; perhaps TRBD1 as D (5 bases). From germline, CDR1 is MGHRA and CDR2 YSYEKL. The ends were cut back, 4 bases at V and 7 bases at J, with 16 bases in the middle. CDR3 length: 15 residues. The CDR3: CASSLRTGPSEKLFF. In DNA, the CDR3 is TGCGCCAGCAGCCTTCGGACGGGGCCGAGTGAAAAACTGTTTTTT.

The CDR3 DNA follows: TGTGCCAGTCGCCCCGCGGGACTAGCGGGGGGCCCGGGCACAGATACGCAGTATTTT. Protein: CASRPAGLAGGPGTDTQYF. The chain couples TRBV27 to TRBJ2-3; TRBD2 aligns across 15 bases. Germline-derived CDR1 and CDR2 are MNHEY and SMNVEV (reference sequence). V gave up 9 bases and J gave up 1 base; unmatched junction bases: 14. The CDR3 covers 19 residues.

This clone was counted once. V gene TRBV5-6 combines with J gene TRBJ1-1; 9 nucleotides align to TRBD1. Per germline, CDR1 SGHDT and CDR2 YYEEEE. Trimming at V came to 3 bases and at J to 1 base, leaving 1 base not matched to a gene. The CDR3 loop spans 14 amino acids. The DNA of the CDR3 is TGTGCCAGCAGCTGGGGACAGGGGAACACTGAAGCTTTCTTT. Protein sequence: CASSWGQGNTEAFF.

Points on this clone: The same CDR3 arises from other DNA sequences in this sample as well. V is TRBV29-1 and J is TRBJ1-2; D might be TRBD1 (6 bases). Germline CDR1 is SQVTM and CDR2 is ANQGSEA. Trimming pared 2 bases from V and 7 bases from J, leaving 11 bases between. The CDR3 is 12 amino acids. The chain's CDR3 is CSVEKGGGGYTF. Here the CDR3 DNA reads TGCAGCGTTGAAAAGGGAGGGGGTGGCTACACCTTC.

This sequence joins TRBV11-2 and TRBJ2-5; TRBD2 is a possible D gene (6 bases). CDR1 and CDR2 from the germline V gene are SGHAT and FQNNGV. Trimming pared 5 bases from V and 4 bases from J, leaving 17 bases between. The CDR3 consists of 15 residues. This CDR3 is CASSPRRGIGETQYF. DNA for the CDR3: TGTGCCAGCAGCCCACGTCGGGGGATCGGAGAGACCCAGTACTTC.